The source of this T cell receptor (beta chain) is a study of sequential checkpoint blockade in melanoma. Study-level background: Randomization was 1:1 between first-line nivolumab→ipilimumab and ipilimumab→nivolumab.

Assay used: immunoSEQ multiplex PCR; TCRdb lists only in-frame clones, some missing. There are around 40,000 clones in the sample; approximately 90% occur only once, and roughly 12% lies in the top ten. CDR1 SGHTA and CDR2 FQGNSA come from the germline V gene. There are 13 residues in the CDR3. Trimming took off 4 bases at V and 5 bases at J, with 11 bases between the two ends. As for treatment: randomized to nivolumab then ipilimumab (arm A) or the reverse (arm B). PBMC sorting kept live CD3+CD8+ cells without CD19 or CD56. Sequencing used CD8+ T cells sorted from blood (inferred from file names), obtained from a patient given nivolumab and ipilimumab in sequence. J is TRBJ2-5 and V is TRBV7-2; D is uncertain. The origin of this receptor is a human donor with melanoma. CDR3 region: CASSSRWRETQYF. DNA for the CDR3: TGTGCCAGCAGCTCTCGCTGGCGGGAGACCCAGTACTTC.